Included here is one TCR beta chain sequence, with context. This sample was taken from a study of shared clonotypes between healthy human individuals. A deep-level run was used for the assay. Data came from immunoSEQ multiplex PCR; TCRdb stores just in-frame clones and leaves some out. The sample has 1.4 million to 1.5 million clones; approximately 96% are singletons. The CDR3 loop spans 15 amino acids. Germline V gene data show CDR1 as SNHLY and CDR2 as FYNNEI. V lost 7 bases, J lost 5 bases, and 4 bases stayed unmatched. The V call is TRBV2, the J call TRBJ2-1; TRBD2 aligns across 14 bases. This TCR came from a man younger than 40 in good health. What was sequenced was naive CD4+ T cells sorted from blood. Subset meaning: CD45RA+ positively selected. In nucleotides, the CDR3 is TGTGCCAGCAAAGGGACTAGCGGGGGAAACAATGAGCAGTTCTTC. Encoded protein: CASKGTSGGNNEQFF.